Listed here is a single T cell receptor beta chain. These data originate in a study of blood T cells in healthy people across ages. Next came a second PCR, run for about 6 to 11 cycles, which used a sample-barcoded 5' primer along with a J-beta primer mix. TCRdb independently ran MiXCR on the 5' RACE reads; one entry per CDR3 protein. The sample lists some 1.5 million distinct CDR3 sequences, roughly 43% occurring once. The CDR3 spans 12 residues. Germline V gene data show CDR1 as SEHNR and CDR2 as FQNEAQ (reference sequence). Trimming took 1 base from V and 8 from J, leaving 8 bases between them. Material for sequencing was blood. The receptor comes from a woman under 30 in good health. The chain carries TRBV7-9 and TRBJ1-1, with D unresolved. In DNA form, the CDR3 reads TGTGCCAGCAGCTTAGTTTACCGGGAAGCTTTCTTT. Encoded protein: CASSLVYREAFF. The whole variable domain, remainder taken from reference TRBV7-9 and TRBJ1-1, is DTGVSQNPRHKITKRGQNVTFRCDPISEHNRLYWYRQTLGQGPEFLTYFQNEAQLEKSRLLSDRFSAERPKGSFSTLEIQRTEQGDSAMYLCASSLVYREAFFGQGTRLTVV.